One sample yielded the 28 T cell receptor beta chains listed below, sequenced in a study of blood T cells in healthy people across ages. Combining a sample-barcoded 5' primer with a J-beta primer mix, a second PCR ran for about 7 to 12 cycles. TCRdb independently ran MiXCR on the 5' RACE reads; one entry per CDR3 protein. The sample contains 850,000 to 1,100,000 distinct CDR3 sequences, 30% to 40% of which appear only once. What was sequenced was blood. The source of these receptors is a man aged 18-30 years in good health.

The sample holds one count of this clonotype. The gene calls are TRBV28 and TRBJ1-5; D perhaps matches TRBD1 (6 bases). Germline CDR1 and CDR2: MDHEN and SYDVKM. Trimming stripped 2 bases from V and 6 bases from J, with 11 bases between. The CDR3 sequence is 14 residues long. CDR3 sequence: CASSLQGSSQPQHF. Here the CDR3 DNA reads TGTGCCAGCAGTTTACAGGGGAGTTCTCAGCCCCAGCATTTT.

A few counts support this clonotype. The J gene is TRBJ2-7, the V gene TRBV30, with D unclear. The germline gives CDR1 GTSNPN, CDR2 SVGIG (reference sequence). The CDR3 spans 11 residues. With 2 bases removed from V and 6 bases from J, the gap between germline ends came to 8 bases. The CDR3 is CAWSPRSEQYF. CDR3 bases: TGTGCCTGGAGTCCCCGCTCCGAGCAGTACTTC. Full variable domain (outside the CDR3, taken from reference TRBV30 and TRBJ2-7): SQTIHQWPATLVQPVGSPLSLECTVEGTSNPNLYWYRQAAGRGLQLLFYSVGIGQISSEVPQNLSASRPQDRQFILSSKKLLLSDSGFYLCAWSPRSEQYFGPGTRLTVT.

The chain joins TRBV9 to TRBJ1-6; 7 positions agree with TRBD1. V lost 3 bases to trimming and J lost 9 bases; unmatched junction nucleotides: 9. The CDR3 totals 15 residues. Germline lookup yields CDR1 SGDLS and CDR2 YYNGEE. CDR3 region: CASSGSGQRCSPLHF. DNA for the CDR3: TGTGCCAGCAGCGGATCGGGACAGAGATGTTCACCCCTCCACTTT.

V and J are TRBV7-9 and TRBJ2-2; tentative D call: TRBD2 (6 bases). This CDR3 has 11 amino acids. V was trimmed by 8 bases and J by 13 bases, leaving 14 bases between them. Looked up from germline, CDR1 is SEHNR and CDR2 is FQNEAQ (reference sequence). The CDR3 sequence is CASGWAGMLFF. CDR3 in DNA: TGTGCCAGCGGATGGGCGGGAATGCTGTTTTTT.

This clonotype has a handful of counts. The J gene is TRBJ1-2, the V gene TRBV14, with D perhaps matching TRBD1 (6 bases). Between the trimmed V and J ends, which lost 2 bases and 4 bases, there was a span of 8 bases. This CDR3 has 13 amino acids. Germline-derived CDR1 and CDR2 are SGHDN and FVKESK. CDR3 DNA sequence: TGTGCCAGCAGCCAACTCAGGGGCTATGGCTACACCTTC. This encodes CASSQLRGYGYTF. Drawing the rest from reference TRBV14 and TRBJ1-2, the complete variable domain is EAGVTQFPSHSVIEKGQTVTLRCDPISGHDNLYWYRRVMGKEIKFLLHFVKESKQDESGMPNNRFLAERTGGTYSTLKVQPAELEDSGVYFCASSQLRGYGYTFGSGTRLTVV.

The chain is built from TRBV29-1 and TRBJ2-3; D assignment may be TRBD1 or TRBD2 (5 bases each). The CDR3 extends over 12 amino acids. From germline, CDR1 is SQVTM and CDR2 ANQGSEA. The CDR3: CNAGQGTDTQYF. In nucleotides, the CDR3 is TGCAACGCGGGCCAGGGTACAGATACGCAGTATTTT.

This chain links TRBV5-5 with TRBJ1-1; no firm D call. CDR3 length: 16 amino acids. Trimming took off 1 base at V and 3 bases at J, with 16 bases between the two ends. Germline CDR1 reads SGHKS; CDR2 reads YYEKEE (reference sequence). This CDR3 is CASSLRSSIPDTEAFF. CDR3 nucleotides: TGTGCCAGCAGCTTGAGATCCTCCATCCCGGACACTGAAGCTTTCTTT.

This sequence joins TRBV4-2 and TRBJ1-5; 9 bases line up with TRBD1. CDR1 and CDR2 from the germline V gene are LGHNA and YNFKEQ. The junction had 3 bases not matched to a gene; V was cut back by 3 bases and J by 3 bases. The CDR3 runs to 15 residues. CDR3 residues: CASSQTGGINQPQHF. As DNA, the CDR3 is TGTGCCAGCAGCCAGACAGGGGGGATCAATCAGCCCCAGCATTTT.

The chain uses TRBV20-1 and TRBJ2-7; unclear D gene. Trimming shortened V by 0 bases and J by 7 bases, and 7 bases separated the two germline ends. This CDR3 is 11 amino acids long. Germline loops: CDR1 DFQATT, CDR2 SNEGSKA (reference sequence). The CDR3: CSARDQSEQYF. The CDR3, as DNA: TGCAGTGCTAGAGATCAATCGGAGCAGTACTTC.

The chain carries TRBV6-5 and TRBJ1-5; tentatively, D is TRBD1 (5 bases). The CDR3 runs 16 residues. Looked up from germline, CDR1 is MNHEY and CDR2 is SVGAGI. V shed 2 bases and J shed 4 bases, with 15 bases lying between them. The CDR3 region has the DNA TGTGCCAGCAGTTACCGCGCCACGGGGGGTAATCAGCCCCAGCATTTT. This sequence encodes CASSYRATGGNQPQHF.

J is TRBJ2-5 and V is TRBV12-3 or TRBV12-4; D unresolved. The last part of the DNA fits TRBJ2-7 better; the J call may be wrong. CDR3 length equals 16 residues. The CDR3 sequence: CASSLRAGRLGYEQYF. CDR3 nucleotide sequence: TGTGCCAGCAGTCTTCGTGCTGGGCGATTGGGGTACGAGCAGTACTTC.

The chain recombines TRBV12-3 or TRBV12-4 with TRBJ2-3; 7 bases line up with TRBD2. The V gene end was trimmed by 6 bases and the J gene end by 4 bases; junction bases not matched to a gene: 16. The CDR3 sequence is 17 residues long. DNA for the CDR3: TGTGCCAGCAGCCAACATATGGGGGGGGTAGGGGCAGATACGCAGTATTTT. It specifies CASSQHMGGVGADTQYF.

V usage is TRBV19 and J usage is TRBJ1-1; 8 bases agree with TRBD1. CDR1 LNHDA and CDR2 SQIVND come from the germline V gene (reference sequence). The CDR3 is 14 amino acids. V dropped 6 bases and J dropped 4; count of bases not matched to a gene: 7. CDR3 in amino acids: CASRPTGVRTEAFF. The CDR3 DNA reads TGTGCCAGTAGACCGACAGGGGTGCGCACTGAAGCTTTCTTT.

The sample holds a few counts of this clonotype. The V and J genes are TRBV4-2 and TRBJ1-2, with 8 bases identical to TRBD1. Unmatched junction bases numbered 12, after V lost 4 bases and J lost 5 bases. Germline V gene lookup returns CDR1 LGHNA and CDR2 YNFKEQ. CDR3 length equals 16 residues. CDR3 sequence: CASSLPDQGARYGYTF. The DNA of the CDR3 is TGTGCCAGCAGCCTCCCGGACCAGGGGGCCCGGTATGGCTACACCTTC.

The chain is built from TRBV12-3 or TRBV12-4 and TRBJ1-1; D not resolved. This CDR3 is built from 14 residues. The V gene lost 3 bases and the J gene lost 3 bases, with 11 bases spanning the gap. The CDR3 sequence is CASSFGPEDTEAFF. The CDR3 DNA sequence: TGTGCCAGCAGTTTTGGGCCCGAGGACACTGAAGCTTTCTTT.

In its sample, this clonotype was seen many times. The chain couples TRBV10-3 to TRBJ1-4; D remains ambiguous. Trimming removed 0 bases from V and 5 bases from J, with 10 bases in between. The CDR3 spans 15 residues. CDR1 ENHRY and CDR2 SYGVKD come from the germline V gene. CDR3 DNA: TGTGCCATCAGTGAGTCACGGGAAAGGAATGAAAAACTGTTTTTT. Residues: CAISESRERNEKLFF.

The CDR3 nucleotides are TGTGCCAGCACCAAACAGGGGGACGATGCAGATACGCAGTATTTT. Translated, it gives CASTKQGDDADTQYF. The J gene is TRBJ2-3, the V gene TRBV7-2; 8 bases map to TRBD1. V lost 7 bases and J lost 4; bases outside the gene matches: 10. Germline V gives CDR1 SGHTA, CDR2 FQGNSA. The CDR3 extends over 15 amino acids.

This clonotype has a handful of counts. The rearrangement links TRBV12-3 or TRBV12-4 to TRBJ2-3; no firm D call. The length of the CDR3 is 12 residues. The ends were cut back, 6 bases at V and 5 bases at J, with 9 bases in the middle. In nucleotides, the CDR3 is TGTGCCAGCAGACCCAGTATAGATACGCAGTATTTT. Its translation: CASRPSIDTQYF.

The chain uses TRBV20-1 and TRBJ2-1; 7 nucleotides agree with TRBD1. Germline V gene sequence: CDR1 DFQATT, CDR2 SNEGSKA (reference sequence). The CDR3 is 14 amino acids. V was clipped by 6 bases and J by 6 bases; unmatched bases: 11. The CDR3, as DNA: TGCAGTGCCTCGACAGGGTCGAGGGGCAATGAGCAGTTCTTC. Protein sequence: CSASTGSRGNEQFF.

As concerns this clonotype: A much more abundant neighbour one base away suggests this may be a read error. The chain couples TRBV4-3 to TRBJ2-7; D is undetermined. Germline CDR1 is LGHNA and CDR2 is YSLEER. The CDR3 has 16 amino acids. V was pared by 2 bases and J by 3 bases, with 17 bases between. In DNA form, the CDR3 reads TGCGCCAGCAGCCAATACTCGGACCAGAGAAACTACGAGCAGTACTTC. It specifies CASSQYSDQRNYEQYF.

The table lists this clonotype with a few counts. The chain has TRBV12-3 or TRBV12-4 and TRBJ1-4, with D maybe TRBD1 (5 bases). V lost 5 bases and J lost 5, with 12 bases in between. CDR3 length: 14 amino acids. As DNA, the CDR3 is TGTGCCAGCAGTGGGAGGTACAGGAATGAAAAACTGTTTTTT. The encoded protein is CASSGRYRNEKLFF.

The chain employs TRBV7-2 and TRBJ2-2; no firm D call. The CDR3 extends over 13 amino acids. V lost 1 base, J lost 6 bases, and 6 bases lay in between. Germline V gene sequence: CDR1 SGHTA, CDR2 FQGNSA. The CDR3 here is CASSLEEPGELFF. The CDR3 DNA sequence: TGTGCCAGCAGCTTAGAGGAACCCGGGGAGCTGTTTTTT.

V and J are TRBV7-2 and TRBJ1-1; D is possibly TRBD1 (6 bases). The CDR3 extends over 16 amino acids. The ends were cut back, 5 bases at V and 0 bases at J, with 16 bases in the middle. The germline V gene encodes CDR1 SGHTA and CDR2 FQGNSA. The CDR3 protein is CASSHPDSVMNTEAFF. The CDR3 DNA follows: TGTGCCAGCAGCCACCCGGACAGCGTTATGAACACTGAAGCTTTCTTT. The full variable domain, its missing parts supplied by reference TRBV7-2 and TRBJ1-1, is GAGVSQSPSNKVTEKGKDVELRCDPISGHTALYWYRQSLGQGLEFLIYFQGNSAPDKSGLPSDRFSAERTGGSVSTLTIQRTQQEDSAVYLCASSHPDSVMNTEAFFGQGTRLTVV.

This clonotype was counted only a few times. The genes are TRBV3-1 and TRBJ1-2; 7 nucleotides agree with TRBD1. V shed 4 bases and J 4 bases; nucleotides not matched to a gene: 9. The CDR3 spans 15 residues. Germline-derived CDR1 and CDR2 are LGHDT and YNNKEL (reference sequence). As DNA, the CDR3 is TGTGCCAGCAGCCCCCTAGGACAGGCCCTCTATGGCTACACCTTC. It is translated as CASSPLGQALYGYTF.

Points on this clonotype: The junction does not match germline at one end; this may be a read error. The V gene is TRBV5-1, the J gene TRBJ1-1, with 8 bases lining up with TRBD1. CDR3 length: 12 residues. Germline V CDR1 and CDR2: SGHRS, YFSETQ. The CDR3 DNA reads as TGCACCAGCAGCTGGACAGGGCAAGAAGCTTTCTTT. Translated: CTSSWTGQEAFF.

This clonotype came up once. V and J are TRBV12-3 or TRBV12-4 and TRBJ1-1; tentatively, D is TRBD1 (6 bases). The CDR3 covers 14 residues. Trimming pared 8 bases from V and 4 bases from J, leaving 17 bases between. CDR3: CASAPGRGFTEAFF. DNA of the CDR3: TGTGCCAGCGCCCCGGGTAGGGGGTTCACTGAAGCTTTCTTT.

V usage is TRBV14 and J usage is TRBJ2-4; D possibly uses TRBD1 or TRBD2 (5 bases each). Gene TRBJ2-5 matches the end of the DNA better, so the J call may be wrong. The CDR3 is 13 amino acids. CDR1 SGHDN and CDR2 FVKESK come from the germline V gene. The CDR3 bases are TGTGCCAGCAGCCAAGCGGGACCAGAGACCCAGTACTTC. Residues: CASSQAGPETQYF.

This clonotype was seen ten or more times. The chain couples TRBV20-1 to TRBJ2-3; 9 bases are a match to TRBD2. Looked up from germline, CDR1 is DFQATT and CDR2 is SNEGSKA (reference sequence). V was pared by 5 bases and J by 2 bases, with 5 bases of the junction left unmatched. CDR3 length equals 14 residues. This chain's CDR3 is CSASSGKNTDTQYF. The CDR3 DNA is TGCAGTGCTTCTAGCGGGAAAAACACAGATACGCAGTATTTT.